This TCR beta chain was recovered during a study of cytomegalovirus exposure and HLA in healthy donors (dated by TCRdb to about 2017). Context from the whole study: According to an earlier analysis of 587 of the donors, some 180 million T cells yielded roughly 110 million unique TCR beta sequences and about 300 Gb of sequence data. An early release covering about 600 HLA-typed donors comprised approximately 290 gigabases of sequencing data and tens of millions of unique TCR sequences. Among the 398 genotyped donors, approximately 77% belonged to the genetic ancestry cluster associated with self-reported Caucasian donors. The study was designed to test whether signatures of past pathogen exposure could be identified by cataloging public T cell receptors. The T cell repertoires of under 700 subjects were profiled by immunosequencing and related to cytomegalovirus serostatus. A separate validation cohort of more than 100 different subjects was used in addition to the roughly 620-subject first cohort. To predict cytomegalovirus infection status, the study brought together high-throughput TCR immunosequencing, statistical association of individual TCRs with disease status, and machine learning. A later analysis re-examined previously published TCR beta repertoires from more than 650 donors and added high-resolution HLA genotyping to investigate patterns of TCR occurrence. The later analysis used no new phenotypic data to find candidate immune exposures, relying instead on TCR beta sequences and their occurrence across donors. In an earlier analysis of a few hundred of the donors, high-throughput TCR beta sequencing was used to judge whether each TCR beta V gene segment behaved as functional or pseudogenic. Donor age, sex, ethnicity and CMV serostatus were compiled together with the repertoire data. In a later genetic analysis, genome-wide SNP genotypes for about 65% of the roughly 670 donors were used, and that subset was treated as a discovery cohort. Every repertoire in the discovery cohort had been generated on one and the same sequencing platform. Class I and class II HLA loci were covered by the typing at four-digit resolution. The number of typed donors differed by locus: about 629-640 for A, B, C, DRB1 and DQB1; 522 for DQA1; roughly 600 for DPA1; and some 430 for DPB1. Because of strong linkage in the cohort, roughly five DR-DQ haplotypes were treated as single units for association and clustering. Across 300 to 400 genotyped donors of the cohort, an average of about 220,000 unique TCR beta nucleotide sequences per donor were sequenced, and 15% to 20% of those sequences were non-productive. Results the study describes overall, beyond this receptor: V-gene and J-gene trimming of TCR beta chains was associated with a missense DCLRE1C variant in a later genetic analysis, and the association was replicated in an independent cohort. Three of the identified cytomegalovirus-associated TCR beta chains were confirmed in vitro to be specific for cytomegalovirus antigens. Compared with the approximately 670-donor mean, donors in an Asian-associated ancestry cluster had fewer N-insertions in productive TCRs, according to a later genetic analysis. Linkage disequilibrium might explain the correlated functional status among segregating V segments, but an unknown experimental factor could not be ruled out. Broadly in line with IMGT annotations, most TCR beta V segments showed up in productive rearrangements about 87% or about 30% of the time in an earlier analysis of 450 to 600 of the donors. In a later analysis, the rate of TCR association differed among HLA loci, with DRB1 alleles having the most associated TCRs and HLA-C alleles having the fewest. About 17 rarely observed V segments, including chromosome 9 orphons, were excluded from the earlier analysis of a few hundred of the donors because counts were too low. In a later analysis, HLA-associated TCR beta chains were found to be more clonally expanded and to have lower generation probabilities than equally common non-associated chains. Because HLA typing was missing for some donors at each locus, association tests included only the typed subset. The only immune exposure information available for the cohort was CMV serostatus. The study listed 150 to 200 TCR beta chains as associated with cytomegalovirus. While some public TCRs were present in many individuals, most TCR sequences turned up only very rarely across donors. A later analysis found that most CMV-associated TCR beta chains appeared HLA-restricted, with HLA associations seemingly driven largely by CMV exposure. Only TCR beta chains were sequenced in this cohort, and the absence of alpha or paired-chain data limited detectable features. The authors suggested that the approach could potentially be extended to other disease states and immunological phenotypes. In a later analysis, about 17,000 TCR beta sequences were associated with specific HLA alleles at a false discovery rate of 0.05. The presence/absence analyses assumed that sequencing depth was roughly uniform across donors, and that assumption may not be true. A further reported finding was that TCR beta sequences accurately predicted the HLA-A and HLA-B alleles for most subjects in the first cohort. A cluster of highly shared sequence variants was judged likely to represent a technical artifact of the sequencing pipeline. Cytomegalovirus status was reported to be diagnosed by the classifier with high specificity and sensitivity in both the original and validation cohorts. According to a later analysis, parvovirus B19, influenza, CMV and Epstein-Barr virus appeared linked to several top co-occurrence clusters. When HLA alleles, especially DR and DQ, strongly co-occurred, attributing TCR associations to individual alleles was difficult.

As concerns this clone: Its antigen remains undetermined. Qualities for individual bases were not recorded, and no much larger clone is one base off.

The cohort was made up of approximately 670 healthy bone marrow donors. Cohort members were all nominally healthy when sampled, although unrecorded immune exposures were likely present. The donor was CMV seropositive and was included in the group of 250 to 300 seropositive cohort members. Each donor provided a peripheral blood sample, and peripheral blood mononuclear cells were used for TCR beta sequencing. Genomic DNA extraction from the blood cell samples was performed with the Qiagen DNeasy Blood Extraction Kit. Receptor amplification or capture employed the immunoSEQ multiplex PCR assay. The multiplex PCR relied on a mix of 60 forward primers for TCR Vbeta segments and 13 reverse primers for TCR Jbeta segments. A multiplex PCR assay on genomic DNA amplified the CDR3 region of rearranged TCR beta genes. On the Illumina HiSeq System, the amplified TCR beta libraries were sequenced as 87-base-pair reads. On the study's bioinformatics: A later analysis counted 75 million to 100 million unique TCR beta chains across the 690 or so repertoires, and about 10 million of these chains were shared by at least two donors. To remove PCR and sequencing errors, raw reads were error-corrected and collapsed into unique sequences using a nearest-neighbor algorithm that merged closely related sequences. V, D and J gene segments were assigned by aligning CDR3 sequences to IMGT reference sequences. Each retained sequence needed at least a six-nucleotide match to both a V gene segment and a J gene segment. A rearrangement counted as productive if the CDR3 had no stop codons and remained in frame with V and J, and every other rearrangement counted as non-productive. Following IMGT convention, CDR3 was defined as the stretch from the second conserved V-encoded cysteine up to the conserved J-encoded phenylalanine. The earlier analysis of 500 to 650 of the donors excluded any sequence lacking an unambiguous match to a single V gene segment. An earlier analysis of 587 of the donors called V segments functional above 56.7% productive rearrangements and segregating when the between-donor standard deviation exceeded 5%. To diagnose cytomegalovirus status from the catalog of TCR beta chain sequences, a statistical classification framework was built. A later analysis assigned V and J genes by comparing TCR nucleotide sequences with IMGT/GENE-DB human TR gene sequences. The TCRdist pipeline was used in a later analysis to assign CDR3 sequences and most-parsimonious VDJ recombination scenarios. In a later analysis, each TCR beta chain was defined by its CDR3 amino acid sequence together with its V-gene family, and reads lacking a unique V-gene family were excluded. A later analysis removed 550 to 650 highly shared, low-generation-probability nucleotide sequences to deal with suspected cross-contamination and a sequencing artifact. In a later analysis, a clonal expansion index for each public chain was calculated from normalized within-repertoire ranks of inferred template counts. In a later analysis, generation probabilities were computed using a VDJ recombination model fitted to out-of-frame rearrangements, and the results were checked against IGoR. A later analysis scored TCR-TCR, TCR-HLA and TCR-CMV co-occurrence with hypergeometric tests, applying a repertoire-size bias correction to TCR pairs. A later analysis estimated false discovery rates by permuting HLA or CMV assignments 20 times. In a later analysis, co-occurring TCRs were grouped using DBSCAN, with TCRdist sequence similarity added in when clustering inside HLA-allele-positive subsets. For co-occurrence clustering, repertoires with fewer than 30,000 or more than 120,000 public chains were excluded, along with roughly 5 repertoires with anomalous nucleotide sharing. TCRdb took over this immuneACCESS table, retaining in-frame rearrangements with V and J assigned. Such tables are incomplete; in checked studies, under half of the missing clones stem from an unresolved V gene, and the remainder is unexplained. V, J and clone size derive from that table, while D and trimming were established from the DNA sequence. Within this sample are some 110,000 clones, with roughly 68% of them counted one time only. The ten largest clones capture over 3.5% of the sample.

This TCR came from a woman between 45 and 65 years old in good health and CMV-seropositive. Sequencing used PBMCs.

The nucleotide sequence is given as TGTGCCAGCAGCTCCCCCGGGACTGTCAATCAGCCCCAGCATTTT. This translates into CASSSPGTVNQPQHF. The chain is encoded by TRBV5-8 joined to TRBJ1-5; the best D guess is TRBD1, with 5 bases matching. Including the terminal cysteine and phenylalanine, the CDR3 comprises 15 residues. Only the CDR3 DNA is retained, 45 bases long and in frame from the first base. Deletion took 3 bases off V and 3 bases off J, with a span of 13 bases between the germline ends. The germline V gene yields SGHTS for CDR1 and YDEGEE for CDR2. Joined to the reference TRBV5-8 and TRBJ1-5 proteins, this CDR3 gives the full variable domain: EAGVTQSPTHLIKTRGQQATLRCSPISGHTSVYWYQQALGLGLQFLLWYDEGEERNRGNFPPRFSGRQFPNYSSELNVNALELEDSALYLCASSSPGTVNQPQHFGDGTRLSIL.